These 27 T cell receptor beta chains share one sample of origin, sequenced in a study of OX40 agonist ivuxolimab in advanced cancers. Here immunoSEQ multiplex PCR was the method, and the copy in TCRdb shows in-frame clones only, minus some. This table has 82,000 or so clones, around 90% appearing once. The source was CD4+ or CD8+ T cells sorted from blood, collected in a trial of the OX40 agonist ivuxolimab. These receptors were collected from an adult with an advanced solid tumor such as melanoma, head and neck, liver or kidney cancer.

This clone was recorded once. V gene TRBV7-9 combines with J gene TRBJ1-2; D gene ambiguous. V was trimmed by 1 base and J by 2 bases, leaving 8 bases between them. Germline lookup yields CDR1 SEHNR and CDR2 FQNEAQ (reference sequence). CDR3 length: 14 residues. In DNA form, the CDR3 reads TGTGCCAGCAGCTTAGATTGGGAGAACTATGGCTACACCTTC. The encoded protein is CASSLDWENYGYTF. The full variable domain, completed using reference TRBV7-9 and TRBJ1-2, is DTGVSQNPRHKITKRGQNVTFRCDPISEHNRLYWYRQTLGQGPEFLTYFQNEAQLEKSRLLSDRFSAERPKGSFSTLEIQRTEQGDSAMYLCASSLDWENYGYTFGSGTRLTVV.

CDR3 DNA: TGTGCCAGCAGCTTAGTGCCTAGCGGGGTGAGCACAGATACGCAGTATTTT. Its protein product is CASSLVPSGVSTDTQYF. V gene TRBV7-2 combines with J gene TRBJ2-3; 9 bases are a match to TRBD2. The germline gives CDR1 SGHTA, CDR2 FQGNSA. With 1 base clipped from V and 0 bases from J, the junction kept 5 bases outside the gene matches. The length of the CDR3 is 17 residues.

This chain connects TRBV5-6 to TRBJ1-2; D might be TRBD1 (5 bases). There are 12 residues in the CDR3. CDR1 and CDR2 (germline): SGHDT, YYEEEE. The V gene lost 4 bases and the J gene lost 5 bases, with 9 bases spanning the gap. CDR3 amino acids: CASSRGGYGYTF. For the CDR3, the DNA is TGTGCCAGCAGCCGGGGGGGATATGGCTACACCTTC.

The chain employs TRBV4-3 and TRBJ2-5; no reliable D call. The CDR3 extends over 12 amino acids. The V end lost 0 bases, the J end lost 6 bases, and 5 bases lay between the germline ends. CDR1 and CDR2 from the germline V gene are LGHNA and YSLEER. The CDR3 DNA follows: TGCGCCAGCAGCCAAGATCAGAAGACCCAGTACTTC. This encodes CASSQDQKTQYF.

The sample holds one count of this clone. The chain recombines TRBV11-3 with TRBJ2-2; 8 nucleotides line up with TRBD2. Losses at the gene ends were 4 bases for V and 6 bases for J; bases not matched to a gene: 4. The CDR3 covers 14 residues. CDR1 is SGHNT, CDR2 YENEEA, per germline. The CDR3 here is CASSSGLAAGELFF. CDR3 nucleotides: TGTGCCAGCAGCTCCGGACTAGCTGCCGGGGAGCTGTTTTTT. Full variable domain (missing parts from reference TRBV11-3 and TRBJ2-2): EAGVVQSPRYKIIEKKQPVAFWCNPISGHNTLYWYLQNLGQGPELLIRYENEEAVDDSQLPKDRFSAERLKGVDSTLKIQPAELGDSAVYLCASSSGLAAGELFFGEGSRLTVL.

The chain carries TRBV18 and TRBJ1-1; TRBD1 matches at 8 bases. V was pared by 6 bases and J by 3 bases, with 9 bases of the junction left unmatched. Germline V gene sequence: CDR1 KGHSH, CDR2 LQKENI. The CDR3 totals 15 residues. CDR3 amino acids: CASSLRGRWDTEAFF. For the CDR3, the DNA is TGTGCCAGCTCTCTCAGGGGGCGATGGGACACTGAAGCTTTCTTT.

The chain has TRBV20-1 and TRBJ2-7, with D possibly matching TRBD1 (6 bases). The ends were cut back, 5 bases at V and 9 bases at J, with 14 bases in the middle. CDR3 length: 11 amino acids. Germline loops: CDR1 DFQATT, CDR2 SNEGSKA (reference sequence). Here the CDR3 reads CSASRDTGQYF. The CDR3 DNA sequence: TGCAGTGCTTCCCGGGACACCGGGCAGTACTTC.

The rearrangement joins TRBV27 to TRBJ2-7; D is unclear. The CDR3 runs 15 residues. With 2 bases removed from V and 3 bases from J, the gap between germline ends came to 14 bases. CDR1 and CDR2 (germline): MNHEY, SMNVEV (reference sequence). The CDR3: CASSLGPLESYEQYF. The CDR3 DNA sequence: TGTGCCAGCAGTTTAGGGCCCTTGGAGAGCTACGAGCAGTACTTC.

The chain couples TRBV6-5 to TRBJ2-3, with D hard to call. V lost 5 bases, J lost 0 bases, and 0 bases lay in between. The length of the CDR3 is 11 residues. Germline CDR1 MNHEY, CDR2 SVGAGI. Here the CDR3 reads CASSSTDTQYF. As DNA, the CDR3 is TGTGCCAGCAGTAGCACAGATACGCAGTATTTT.

CDR3 nucleotide sequence: TGTGCCAGCACCCCGAGGGACAGCCGCCCTGAAGCTTTCTTT. Translating gives CASTPRDSRPEAFF. The chain joins TRBV6-5 to TRBJ1-1; TRBD1 aligns across 7 bases. The V segment lost 7 bases and the J segment 6 bases; nucleotides outside the gene matches: 11. CDR3 size: 14 residues. CDR1 MNHEY and CDR2 SVGAGI come from the germline V gene.

Only a few counts were recorded for this clone. V gene TRBV5-1 combines with J gene TRBJ2-2; 11 bases align to TRBD2. Trimming cost V 6 bases and J 4 bases; bases outside gene matches: 8. This CDR3 is 16 amino acids long. Per germline, CDR1 SGHRS and CDR2 YFSETQ. Here the CDR3 DNA reads TGCGCCAGCACCCCCTTCGGGACTAGCGGCACCGGGGAGCTGTTTTTT. This codes for CASTPFGTSGTGELFF. Looking up the rest from reference TRBV5-1 and TRBJ2-2 gives the full variable domain: KAGVTQTPRYLIKTRGQQVTLSCSPISGHRSVSWYQQTPGQGLQFLFEYFSETQRNKGNFPGRFSGRQFSNSRSEMNVSTLELGDSALYLCASTPFGTSGTGELFFGEGSRLTVL.

The V gene is TRBV9, the J gene TRBJ2-4; weak D call: TRBD1 (6 bases). The CDR3 is made up of 17 amino acids. V was cut by 4 bases and J by 0 bases, with 17 bases left in between. The germline CDR1 and CDR2 sequences are SGDLS and YYNGEE. CDR3: CASSPQGTKLAKNIQYF. In nucleotides, the CDR3 is TGTGCCAGCAGCCCCCAGGGGACAAAACTAGCCAAAAACATTCAGTACTTC. The full variable domain, completed using reference TRBV9 and TRBJ2-4, is DSGVTQTPKHLITATGQRVTLRCSPRSGDLSVYWYQQSLDQGLQFLIQYYNGEERAKGNILERFSAQQFPDLHSELNLSSLELGDSALYFCASSPQGTKLAKNIQYFGAGTRLSVL.

J is TRBJ2-7 and V is TRBV28; TRBD2 might be the D (6 bases). The V gene lost 6 bases and the J gene lost 3 bases, with 18 bases spanning the gap. Germline V gene sequence: CDR1 MDHEN, CDR2 SYDVKM. CDR3 length: 15 amino acids. The CDR3 spells CASSPGDLPNYEQYF. The CDR3 DNA reads as TGTGCCAGCAGCCCGGGGGACCTACCGAACTACGAGCAGTACTTC. The full variable domain, in which reference TRBV28 and TRBJ2-7 provide the parts outside the CDR3, is DVKVTQSSRYLVKRTGEKVFLECVQDMDHENMFWYRQDPGLGLRLIYFSYDVKMKEKGDIPEGYSVSREKKERFSLILESASTNQTSMYLCASSPGDLPNYEQYFGPGTRLTVT.

CDR3 region: CASSSRTSRAYEQYF. The CDR3 DNA sequence: TGTGCCAGCAGTTCCCGGACTAGCAGGGCATACGAGCAGTACTTC. The chain has TRBV6-6 and TRBJ2-7; 8 bases fit TRBD2. Germline V gene lookup returns CDR1 MNHNY and CDR2 SVGAGI (reference sequence). This CDR3 is built from 15 residues. V was pared by 4 bases and J by 4 bases, with 9 bases of the junction left unmatched.

This chain links TRBV28 with TRBJ1-5; unclear D gene. From germline, CDR1 is MDHEN and CDR2 SYDVKM. The germline V and J ends were trimmed by 7 bases and 2 bases, with 12 bases remaining between them. The CDR3 has 14 residues. The CDR3 sequence: CASIIAGRNQPQHF. Here the CDR3 DNA reads TGTGCCAGCATCATTGCAGGACGCAATCAGCCCCAGCATTTT.

The rearrangement uses TRBV6-1 and TRBJ1-4; D uncertain. The CDR3 spans 12 residues. Germline lookup yields CDR1 MNHNS and CDR2 SASEGT. Trimming left V 7 bases short and J 8 bases short, with 11 bases between. CDR3 region: CASTTPPEKLFF. The CDR3 DNA reads as TGTGCCAGCACTACTCCCCCCGAAAAACTGTTTTTT.

The CDR3 coding sequence is TGCGCCAGCAGCTTGGCCGTGGAGGCCATAACTGGCTACACCTTC. This translates into CASSLAVEAITGYTF. This rearrangement joins TRBV5-1 to TRBJ1-2; D unclear. V was trimmed by 0 bases and J by 7 bases, leaving 16 bases between them. In germline, CDR1 is SGHRS, CDR2 YFSETQ. This CDR3 is 15 amino acids long.

The V call is TRBV4-2, the J call TRBJ2-3; D possibly corresponds to TRBD2 (6 bases). The CDR3 totals 16 residues. Germline CDR1 LGHNA, CDR2 YNFKEQ. The germline V and J ends were trimmed by 1 base and 0 bases, with 11 bases remaining between them. CDR3 bases: TGTGCCAGCAGCCAAGCTCAGGCGGGGAGCACAGATACGCAGTATTTT. It yields the protein CASSQAQAGSTDTQYF.

The J gene is TRBJ2-5, the V gene TRBV11-1; D is perhaps TRBD2 (6 bases). The length of the CDR3 is 13 residues. Germline V CDR1 and CDR2: SGHAT, FQDESV (reference sequence). Trimming left V 5 bases short and J 5 bases short, with 12 bases between. Here the CDR3 reads CASSPGVGETQYF. In nucleotides, the CDR3 is TGTGCCAGCAGCCCGGGGGTGGGGGAGACCCAGTACTTC. Looking up the rest from reference TRBV11-1 and TRBJ2-5 gives the full variable domain: EAEVAQSPRYKITEKSQAVAFWCDPISGHATLYWYRQILGQGPELLVQFQDESVVDDSQLPKDRFSAERLKGVDSTLKIQPAELGDSAMYLCASSPGVGETQYFGPGTRLLVL.

The rearrangement uses TRBV7-9 and TRBJ1-2; 8 bases line up with TRBD1. J gave up 7 bases and V 5 bases, and 9 bases lay outside the gene matches. The CDR3 has 14 residues. From germline, CDR1 is SEHNR and CDR2 FQNEAQ (reference sequence). The CDR3 DNA is TGTGCCAGCAGCCTTTGGACAGGGCAGGGTGGCTACACCTTC. The encoded protein is CASSLWTGQGGYTF.

The V gene is TRBV4-1, the J gene TRBJ2-2, with no clear D. Trimming pared 5 bases from V and 4 bases from J, leaving 20 bases between. The length of the CDR3 is 17 residues. Germline V gives CDR1 MGHRA, CDR2 YSYEKL. This CDR3 is CASSARDMGFSTGELFF. The CDR3, as DNA: TGCGCCAGCAGCGCCCGCGACATGGGGTTTTCCACCGGGGAGCTGTTTTTT.

CDR3 sequence (DNA): TGCGCCAGCAGCCGCGGCGGAAACTTTCTAGCGGGAGCAGCAGATACGCAGTATTTT. This translates into CASSRGGNFLAGAADTQYF. The rearrangement links TRBV4-1 to TRBJ2-3; 10 bases are a match to TRBD2. Germline loops: CDR1 MGHRA, CDR2 YSYEKL. The CDR3 runs 19 residues. V shed 4 bases and J 4 bases; nucleotides not matched to a gene: 17.

This chain connects TRBV7-9 to TRBJ2-2, with D unresolved. The CDR3 loop spans 15 amino acids. V lost 3 bases and J lost 1, with 9 bases in between. The germline V gene has CDR1 SEHNR and CDR2 FQNEAQ (reference sequence). CDR3 nucleotide sequence: TGTGCCAGCAGCTTGGTTACCGAGAACACCGGGGAGCTGTTTTTT. It codes for CASSLVTENTGELFF. Full variable domain (missing parts from reference TRBV7-9 and TRBJ2-2): DTGVSQNPRHKITKRGQNVTFRCDPISEHNRLYWYRQTLGQGPEFLTYFQNEAQLEKSRLLSDRFSAERPKGSFSTLEIQRTEQGDSAMYLCASSLVTENTGELFFGEGSRLTVL.

The chain carries TRBV10-3 and TRBJ2-3; 10 bases agree with TRBD2. J gave up 1 base and V 11 bases, and 3 bases lay outside the gene matches. The germline CDR1 and CDR2 sequences are ENHRY and SYGVKD. The CDR3 contains 13 residues. The CDR3 protein is CAAGTSGTDTQYF. The CDR3 DNA reads TGTGCCGCCGGGACTAGCGGCACAGATACGCAGTATTTT.

This chain links TRBV28 with TRBJ1-2, with D maybe TRBD1 (6 bases). CDR1 and CDR2 from the germline V gene are MDHEN and SYDVKM. The CDR3 contains 13 residues. V was shortened by 5 bases and J by 7 bases, with 14 bases between the two germline ends. The CDR3: CASSPDYRAGYTF. CDR3 nucleotides: TGTGCCAGCAGTCCAGATTACAGGGCTGGCTACACCTTC.

This chain uses TRBV19 with TRBJ1-5; tentative D call: TRBD1 (5 bases). The CDR3 runs 13 residues. V dropped 6 bases and J dropped 6 bases, with 12 bases sitting between them. Looked up from germline, CDR1 is LNHDA and CDR2 is SQIVND (reference sequence). CDR3: CASRQDWSQPQHF. CDR3 bases: TGTGCCAGTAGACAGGACTGGAGTCAGCCCCAGCATTTT.

The chain carries TRBV28 and TRBJ1-5; no firm D call. CDR1 and CDR2 (germline): MDHEN, SYDVKM. This CDR3 spans 14 amino acids. The V end was cut by 3 bases, the J end by 12 bases, with 18 bases between. CDR3 region: CASSFSGSIRLQHF. In nucleotides, the CDR3 is TGTGCCAGCAGTTTTTCCGGGTCAATTAGGCTCCAGCATTTT. Variable domain in full (rest from reference TRBV28 and TRBJ1-5): DVKVTQSSRYLVKRTGEKVFLECVQDMDHENMFWYRQDPGLGLRLIYFSYDVKMKEKGDIPEGYSVSREKKERFSLILESASTNQTSMYLCASSFSGSIRLQHFGDGTRLSIL.